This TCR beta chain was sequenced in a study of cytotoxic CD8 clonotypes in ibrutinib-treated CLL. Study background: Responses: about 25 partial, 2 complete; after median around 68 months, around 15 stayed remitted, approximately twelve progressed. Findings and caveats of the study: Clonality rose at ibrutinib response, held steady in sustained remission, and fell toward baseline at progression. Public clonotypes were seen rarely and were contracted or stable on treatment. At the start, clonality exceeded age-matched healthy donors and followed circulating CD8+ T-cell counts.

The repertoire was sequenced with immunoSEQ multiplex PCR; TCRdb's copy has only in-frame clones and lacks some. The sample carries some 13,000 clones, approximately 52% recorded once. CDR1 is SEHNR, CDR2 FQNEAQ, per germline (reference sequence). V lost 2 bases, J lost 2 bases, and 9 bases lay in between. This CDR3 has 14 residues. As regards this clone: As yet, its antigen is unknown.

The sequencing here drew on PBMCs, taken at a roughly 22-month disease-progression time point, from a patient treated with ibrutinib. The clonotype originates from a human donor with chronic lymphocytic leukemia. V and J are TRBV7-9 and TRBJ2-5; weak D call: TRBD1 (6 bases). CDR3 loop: CASSLWQGQETQYF. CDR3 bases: TGTGCCAGCAGCTTATGGCAGGGGCAAGAGACCCAGTACTTC.